Sequencing of this T cell receptor beta chain was carried out in a study of blood T cells in healthy people across ages (dated by TCRdb to the mid-2010s). The study in broad terms: Template switching captured roughly one uniquely barcoded TCR beta cDNA molecule per two T cells in model experiments. Age-related changes in TCR beta repertoire diversity were measured in the study by deep sequencing normalized with unique cDNA molecular identifiers. Donors were grouped into four age groups: young (average approximately 16 years), middle-aged (39), aged (around 66) and long-lived (around 80). The study analyzed two additional independent replicas of 1 million unique cDNA reads from the same blood draw for two donors, one aged 18 to 30 and one aged 80 or older.

Libraries were prepared through 5' RACE. TCRdb lists the instrument as Illumina HiSeq 2500. The second PCR ran for roughly 7 to 12 cycles and used a J-beta primer mix along with a sample-barcoded 5' primer. Each TCR beta cDNA molecule received a unique molecular identifier from a template-switch 5' adaptor carrying 12 random nucleotides. Each sample yielded at least 2.5 million CDR3-containing paired-end reads. First-strand cDNA was synthesized from all RNA with the Mint cDNA synthesis kit, primed by a TRBC-specific oligonucleotide. After uracil-DNA glycosylase treatment, a first 18-cycle PCR used universal primers M1SS and BC2_uni_R on all cDNA. From the authors' description of their analysis: Each sample was normalized by randomly selecting 1 million high-quality reads, each carrying a distinct molecular identifier. Reads with shared molecular identifiers were discarded instead of being binned into consensus sequences. MiTCR, set to a Q25 quality threshold and the strictest error-elimination algorithm, was used for CDR3 identification, clonotype clustering and error correction. A nonparametric unseen species model with Euler transformation was used to estimate lower-bound total TCR beta diversity. The public reads were run again by TCRdb, first through fastp at Q25 and then through MiXCR, and only productive beta chains were kept. Rows merge per CDR3 protein into single entries with the most common DNA and genes. TCRdb's processing, not the authors', yielded these V and J calls. In all, the sample holds 450,000 to 650,000 distinct CDR3 sequences, and 24% of those were seen once. The ten largest account for 8.5% to 9.5% of the sample.

Systemically healthy Caucasian individuals from Russia, 39 in total and aged about 6 to 100 years, were included as donors. Each donor gave around 9.5 milliliters of peripheral blood, collected into EDTA-treated Vacutainer tubes. PBMCs were isolated by Ficoll-Paque density-gradient centrifugation, with at least 7 million obtained per sample. Total RNA, at least 6 micrograms per sample, was extracted from PBMCs with Trizol reagent. The percentages of naive CD45RAhigh/CD27high T cells were determined by flow cytometry on a PBMC aliquot from every donor. Details on this clonotype: It lacks a known antigen. No base qualities exist here, and no much larger clone lies one base off it.

General conclusions and limits of the study: Since profiling was done on bulk unsorted PBMCs, naive and antigen-experienced compartments could not be conclusively compared. As age increased, observed TCR beta diversity per million T cells dropped in a roughly linear way, and a significant reduction was already evident by age 40. The long-lived group showed more naive CD4+ T cells, fewer expanded clones and increased TCR diversity than the aged group, suggesting age selection. Because the CMV infection status of the donors was unknown, age-related changes in expanded clonotypes may potentially have been confounded. Estimates of total diversity based on one million sequenced T cells were considered lower bounds and underestimates. There was a strong correlation between observed TCR beta diversity and the percentage of naive T cells measured by flow cytometry.

V lost 4 bases and J lost 6 bases; the stretch between them is 28 bases long. Taken from cysteine to phenylalanine, the CDR3 has 18 residues. The read is trimmed to its CDR3 DNA, 54 bases read in frame from base 1. CDR1 and CDR2, per the germline V gene, are SGHRS and YFSETQ. The same specimen was also included in a second study, on T cells of mothers and their children. Taken from the second paper: The donors were nine systemically healthy Caucasian individuals, made up of three mothers and their six children. cDNA synthesis used all of the extracted RNA, with 1.5 ug of RNA in each 15 ul reaction. In the second PCR, sample barcodes and 2-4 random nucleotides were introduced via the M1S primer. More than 8 million TCR beta CDR3 reads were obtained from each mother, and approximately 3 million reads were obtained from each child. Thymic selection shapes the output of TCR recombination in a similar way in related and unrelated pairs, and inherited differences have a minor effect. Normalized repertoire overlap was always found to be slightly, but never significantly, higher in related mother-child pairs than in unrelated mother-child pairs. No persistent microchimeric T cell clones were found, with a detection sensitivity of 85 to 100 clones per million clonotypes. The study used deep NGS to compare TCR beta repertoires of mothers and children, seeking features distinguishing related mother-child pairs from unrelated individuals. On average, the children were about 12 +/- 4 years old, while the mothers were approximately 40 +/- 4 years old. After adapter ligation with NEBNext reagents, the libraries were sequenced on Illumina HiSeq 2000 with 100+100 nt paired-end reads. To avoid cross-contamination, the mother libraries and the child libraries were prepared a month apart and sequenced in separate runs. For each donor, between about 500,000 and 2,000,000 distinct TCR beta clonotypes were identified. Naive TCR beta clonotypes were estimated from low-frequency clonotypes matched to each donor's FACS-determined naive share, without sorting.

Sequencing was done on a sample of blood. The sequence joins TRBV5-1 to TRBJ1-2, with a weak D call of TRBD1 (5 bases match). The source is a boy between 5 and 17 years old in good health. The CDR3 is CASSPERLSVQVEDGYTF. The DNA sequence follows: TGCGCCAGCAGCCCGGAGAGGTTGTCCGTACAGGTCGAAGATGGCTACACCTTC.